The source of this TCR beta chain is a study of shared clonotypes between healthy human individuals (TCRdb year 2020). For context, the study as a whole: A couple of women and three men aged 18 to 49 years were included in the cohort. For each donor, CD4 naive and CD4 memory were each given three plates, CD8 naive was given two plates, and CD8 memory was given one plate. To estimate repertoire size and how much clonotype sharing occurs between individuals, the study deeply sequenced the blood TCR repertoires of about 5 healthy adults. Different laboratories and diverse techniques were used to prepare libraries and sequence TCR repertoires, to increase sequencing depth and limit assay-specific biases. Between about 0.9 and 9 billion PBMCs per donor were obtained by leukapheresis. Paper-wide results and their limitations: Estimated clonotype richness was generally larger for naive than for memory subsets. Higher generation probabilities were observed for clonotypes shared by all four sorted-subset donors than for non-shared clonotypes. Based on pairwise subsampling, the degree of clonotype sharing among donors was expected to be affected by sequencing depth. When several donors were compared, the shared fraction of clonotypes was about 5.4% for naive CD4, around 4% for naive CD8, 2% to 2.5% for memory CD4, and 0.35% to 0.4% for memory CD8. Incomplete sequencing was indicated by rarefaction of sorted-subset datasets, despite the large sequencing depth. Because the study included only a small number of donors, the genetic and exposure-history diversity represented was limited. Sampling was limited to blood, and TCR repertoires in tissue likely differ from TCR repertoires in blood.

CD8 naive samples consisted of CD45RO-negative cells that were positively selected for CCR7, yielding a CD45RA+CCR7+ population without TemRA cells. Healthy HIV-negative adults with no recently reported acute infections or vaccinations were included as donors. Every donor was a Caucasian adult living in Nashville, Tennessee, USA. After blood collection by leukapheresis, PBMCs were isolated using Ficoll-Histopaque density gradient centrifugation and then cryopreserved in the vapor phase of liquid nitrogen. Analytical flow cytometry was used to check the purity and quantity of every magnetically sorted T cell population. Genomic DNA was isolated from each sorted fraction and quantified by UV absorbance on a Nanodrop 2000c. In the case of this clone: What antigen it recognizes has not been identified. No quality values exist for individual bases; no much larger clone is one base distant.

The CDR3 covers 13 residues, taking in both the cysteine and the phenylalanine. The kept DNA is CDR3 alone, 39 bases in frame from the first base. V loses 4 bases, J loses 1 base, and the germline ends lie 7 bases apart. Based on the germline V gene, the CDR1 and CDR2 sequences are MGHDK and SYGVNS. Using the deep immunoSEQ assay, TCR CDR3 regions were amplified from genomic DNA by multiplex PCR. Extracted genomic DNA from each cell subset was distributed evenly across all wells of several immunoSEQ 96-well plates, and each plate was treated as a replicate. Each replicate PCR for sorted subsets received roughly 200 ng genomic DNA, equal to about 30,000 T cell genomes. Purified libraries were quantified with a Qubit 3.0 fluorometer, sized on a Bioanalyzer 2100, and re-quantified with the KAPA Library Quantification kit. Every immunoSEQ 96-well plate was sequenced on a dedicated single-read 150-cycle Illumina NextSeq 550 flow cell. On the authors' methods: The immunoSEQ output contained only junctional sequences without quality scores, so filtering could not match that applied to full-length reads. Sequences were annotated with PyIR, a Python wrapper for IgBLAST v1.9, and V/J genes and CDR3 were assigned using IMGT germline references. Reads were removed for weak V/J assignments (E-value above 1e-6), missing CDR3, stop codons, out-of-frame junctions, or ambiguous translated residues. V3J clonotypes were defined by identical inferred V gene, J gene, and CDR3 amino acid sequence. Percentage overlap between repertoires was computed as shared unique clonotypes divided by the size of the smaller repertoire. Repertoire richness was assessed with RTK rarefaction, the Chao1 estimator, and Recon v2.1 estimates of unobserved clonotypes. Generation probabilities were computed with OLGA for all TCRbeta clonotypes obtained by the gDNA method from a handful of donors. TCRdb holds this immuneACCESS table with in-frame rearrangements only. Some clones are missing; in checked studies, unresolved V genes explain under half, and the rest has no known cause. V and J calls and clone size are those listed in that table; D and trimming were worked out from the DNA. The sample table records approximately 2,200,000 clones; about 93% of these occur just once. More than 1.5% of the sample belongs to the ten largest clones.

The sequence links TRBV25-1 to TRBJ1-1, with the D gene not confidently named. This receptor was identified in a man between 18 and 35 years old in good health. Some clones in this sample may be carry-over from other donors' samples. The sample consisted of naive CD8+ T cells from PBMCs. This specimen's cell subset or site label, per the study, means: CD45RA+CCR7+. This receptor carries the CDR3 CASSAPRNTEAFF. The nucleotide sequence reads as follows: TGTGCCAGCAGTGCCCCCAGGAACACTGAAGCTTTCTTT.